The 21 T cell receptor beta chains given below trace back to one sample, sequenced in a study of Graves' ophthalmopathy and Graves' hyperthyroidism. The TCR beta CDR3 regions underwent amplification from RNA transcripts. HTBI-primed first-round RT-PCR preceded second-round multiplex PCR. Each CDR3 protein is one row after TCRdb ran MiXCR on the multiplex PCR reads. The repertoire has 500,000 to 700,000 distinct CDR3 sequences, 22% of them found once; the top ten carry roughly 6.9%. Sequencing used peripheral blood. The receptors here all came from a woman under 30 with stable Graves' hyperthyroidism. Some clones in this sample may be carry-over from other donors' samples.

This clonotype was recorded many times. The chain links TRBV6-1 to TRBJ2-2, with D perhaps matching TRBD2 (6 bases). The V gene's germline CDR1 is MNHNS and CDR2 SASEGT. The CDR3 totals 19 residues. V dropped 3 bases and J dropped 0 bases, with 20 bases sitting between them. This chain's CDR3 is CASSEVWRGRTSNTGELFF. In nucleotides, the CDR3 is TGTGCCAGCAGTGAGGTCTGGAGGGGCCGGACATCGAACACCGGGGAGCTGTTTTTT.

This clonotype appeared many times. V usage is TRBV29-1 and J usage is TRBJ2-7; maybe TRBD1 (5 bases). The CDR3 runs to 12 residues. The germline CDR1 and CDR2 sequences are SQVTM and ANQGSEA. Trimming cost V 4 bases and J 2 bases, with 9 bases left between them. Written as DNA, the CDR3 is TGCAGCGTTGGTTCGACAGCCTACGAGCAGTACTTC. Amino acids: CSVGSTAYEQYF.

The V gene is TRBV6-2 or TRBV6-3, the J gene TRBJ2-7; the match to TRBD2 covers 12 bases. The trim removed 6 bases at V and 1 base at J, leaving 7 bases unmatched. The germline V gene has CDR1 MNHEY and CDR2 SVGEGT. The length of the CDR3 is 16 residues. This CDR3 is CASRPSGRAQSYEQYV. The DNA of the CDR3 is TGTGCCAGCAGACCTAGCGGGAGGGCCCAATCCTACGAGCAGTACGTC.

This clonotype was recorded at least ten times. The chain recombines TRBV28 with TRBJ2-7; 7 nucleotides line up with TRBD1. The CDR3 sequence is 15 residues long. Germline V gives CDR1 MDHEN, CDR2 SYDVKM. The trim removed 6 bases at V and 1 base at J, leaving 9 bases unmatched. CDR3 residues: CASRRQGRGSYEQYF. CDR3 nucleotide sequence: TGTGCCAGCAGACGACAGGGTAGGGGGTCCTACGAGCAGTACTTC.

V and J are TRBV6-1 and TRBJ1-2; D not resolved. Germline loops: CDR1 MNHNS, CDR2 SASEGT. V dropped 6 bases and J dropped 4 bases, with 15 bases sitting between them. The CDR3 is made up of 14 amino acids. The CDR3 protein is CASSSAPRIYGYTF. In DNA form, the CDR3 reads TGTGCCAGCAGCTCCGCTCCCAGGATCTATGGCTACACCTTC.

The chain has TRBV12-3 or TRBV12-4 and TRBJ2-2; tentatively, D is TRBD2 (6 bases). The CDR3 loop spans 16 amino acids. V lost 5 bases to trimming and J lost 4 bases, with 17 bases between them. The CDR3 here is CASSPAGSGFTGELFF. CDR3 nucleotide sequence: TGTGCCAGCAGTCCCGCGGGTAGCGGTTTCACCGGGGAGCTGTTTTTT.

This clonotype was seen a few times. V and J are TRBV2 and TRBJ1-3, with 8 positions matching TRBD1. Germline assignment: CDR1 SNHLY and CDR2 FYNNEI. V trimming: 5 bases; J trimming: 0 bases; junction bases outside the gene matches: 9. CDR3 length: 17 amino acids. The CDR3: CASSWTGTSVSGNTIYF. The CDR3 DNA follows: TGTGCCAGCAGTTGGACAGGGACCTCCGTCTCTGGAAACACCATATATTTT.

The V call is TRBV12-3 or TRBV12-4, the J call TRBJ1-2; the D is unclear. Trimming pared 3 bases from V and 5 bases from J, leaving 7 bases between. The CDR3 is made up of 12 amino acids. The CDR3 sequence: CASSFGRYGYTF. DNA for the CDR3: TGTGCCAGCAGTTTCGGGAGGTATGGCTACACCTTC.

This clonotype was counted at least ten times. The CDR3 region has the DNA TGTGCCAGCAGTTTACGGGGGGCGACGGACACCGGGGAGCTGTTTTTT. Protein: CASSLRGATDTGELFF. The chain links TRBV12-3 or TRBV12-4 to TRBJ2-2; D might be TRBD2 (7 bases). This CDR3 has 16 residues. Trimming took 2 bases from V and 3 from J, leaving 13 bases between them.

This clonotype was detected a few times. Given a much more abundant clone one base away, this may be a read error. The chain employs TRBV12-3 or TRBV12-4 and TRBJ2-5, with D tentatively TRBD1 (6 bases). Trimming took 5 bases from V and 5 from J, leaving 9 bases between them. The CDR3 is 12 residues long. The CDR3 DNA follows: TGTGCCAGCAGTACAGGGTGGGAGACCCAGTACTTC. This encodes CASSTGWETQYF.

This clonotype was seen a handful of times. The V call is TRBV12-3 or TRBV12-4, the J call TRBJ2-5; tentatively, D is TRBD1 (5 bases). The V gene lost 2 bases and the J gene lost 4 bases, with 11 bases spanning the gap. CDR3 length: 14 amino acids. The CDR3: CASSLQQERETQYF. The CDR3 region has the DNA TGTGCCAGCAGTTTACAACAGGAGAGAGAGACCCAGTACTTC.

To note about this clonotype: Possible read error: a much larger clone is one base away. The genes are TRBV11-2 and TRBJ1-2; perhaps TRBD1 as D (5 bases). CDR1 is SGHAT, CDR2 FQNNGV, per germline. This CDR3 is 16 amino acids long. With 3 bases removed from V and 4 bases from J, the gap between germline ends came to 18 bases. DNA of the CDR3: TGTGCCAGCAGCTTTGGCCACGGCAGGGACCTCTATGGCTACACCTTC. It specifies CASSFGHGRDLYGYTF.

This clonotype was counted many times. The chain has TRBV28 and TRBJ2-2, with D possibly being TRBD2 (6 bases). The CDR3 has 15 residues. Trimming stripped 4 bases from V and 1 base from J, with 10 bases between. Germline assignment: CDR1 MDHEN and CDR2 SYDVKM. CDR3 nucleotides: TGTGCCAGCAGTTCCCCGGGAGAGAACACCGGGGAGCTGTTTTTT. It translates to CASSSPGENTGELFF.

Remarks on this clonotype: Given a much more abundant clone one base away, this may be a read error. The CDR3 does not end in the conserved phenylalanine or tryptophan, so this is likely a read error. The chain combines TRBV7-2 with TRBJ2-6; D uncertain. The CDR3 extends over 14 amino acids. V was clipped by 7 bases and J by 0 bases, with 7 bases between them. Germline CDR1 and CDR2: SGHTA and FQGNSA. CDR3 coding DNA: TGTGCCAGCACCGAGACCTCTGGGGCCAACGTCCTGACTTCC. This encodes CASTETSGANVLTS.

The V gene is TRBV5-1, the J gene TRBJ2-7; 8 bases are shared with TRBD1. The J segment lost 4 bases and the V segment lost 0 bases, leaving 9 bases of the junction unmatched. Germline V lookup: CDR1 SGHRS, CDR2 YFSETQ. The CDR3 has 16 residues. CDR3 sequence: CASSLADGQGSYEQYF. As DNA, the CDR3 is TGCGCCAGCAGCTTGGCCGACGGACAGGGCTCTTACGAGCAGTACTTC.

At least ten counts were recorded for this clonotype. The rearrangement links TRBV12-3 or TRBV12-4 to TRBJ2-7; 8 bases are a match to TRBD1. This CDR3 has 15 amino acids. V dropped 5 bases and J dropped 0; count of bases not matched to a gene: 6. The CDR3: CASSPRDRSSYEQYF. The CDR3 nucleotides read TGTGCCAGCAGTCCGCGGGACAGGAGCTCCTACGAGCAGTACTTC.

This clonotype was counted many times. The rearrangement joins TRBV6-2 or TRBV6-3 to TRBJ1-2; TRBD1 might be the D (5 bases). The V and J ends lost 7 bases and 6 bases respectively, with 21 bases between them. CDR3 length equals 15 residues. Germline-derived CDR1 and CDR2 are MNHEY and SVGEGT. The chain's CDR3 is CASTLPGLLVDGYTF. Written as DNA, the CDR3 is TGTGCCAGCACCCTACCGGGACTGCTTGTCGATGGCTACACCTTC.

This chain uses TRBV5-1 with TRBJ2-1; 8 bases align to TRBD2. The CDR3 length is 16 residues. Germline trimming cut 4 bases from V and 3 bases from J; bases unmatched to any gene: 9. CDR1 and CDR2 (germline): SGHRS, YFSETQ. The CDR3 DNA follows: TGCGCCAGCAGCCCCAAACGGGGGGGGGTCTACAATGAGCAGTTCTTC. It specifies CASSPKRGGVYNEQFF.

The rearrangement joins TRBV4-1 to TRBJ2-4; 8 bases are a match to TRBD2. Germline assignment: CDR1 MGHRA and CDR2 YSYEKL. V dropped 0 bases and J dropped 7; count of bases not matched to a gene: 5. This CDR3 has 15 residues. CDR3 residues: CASSQDPASGNIQYF. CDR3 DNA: TGCGCCAGCAGCCAAGACCCGGCTAGCGGGAACATTCAGTACTTC.

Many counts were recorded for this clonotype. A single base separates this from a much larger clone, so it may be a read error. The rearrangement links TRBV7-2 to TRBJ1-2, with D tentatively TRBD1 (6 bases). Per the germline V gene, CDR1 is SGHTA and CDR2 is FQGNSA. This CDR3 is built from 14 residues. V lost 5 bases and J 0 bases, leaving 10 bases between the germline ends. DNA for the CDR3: TGTGCCAGCAGCCACGGGACAACTAACTATGGCTACACCTTC. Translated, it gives CASSHGTTNYGYTF.

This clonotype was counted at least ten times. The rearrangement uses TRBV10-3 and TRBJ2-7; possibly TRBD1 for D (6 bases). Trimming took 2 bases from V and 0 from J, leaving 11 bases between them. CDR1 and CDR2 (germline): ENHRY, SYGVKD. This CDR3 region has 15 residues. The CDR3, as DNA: TGTGCCATCAGTGAGGGACAGCCGAGCTCCTACGAGCAGTACTTC. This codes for CAISEGQPSSYEQYF.